The clone carrying this TCR beta chain came up many times. Its antigen remains unidentified. This sample was included in a study of T cells in Graves' hyperthyroidism and ophthalmopathy. Study results and limitations: Peripheral blood also featured most of the thyroid clonotypes expanded above 0.001.

TCR beta CDR3 regions were amplified from RNA transcripts. The HTBI primer set was used in a first-round RT-PCR of the TCR CDR3. TCRdb reanalysed the multiplex PCR reads using MiXCR and keeps one entry per CDR3 protein. The sample consists of 600,000 or so distinct CDR3 sequences, 14% of them appearing once. Germline V CDR1 and CDR2: ENHRY, SYGVKD. Unmatched junction bases numbered 12, after V lost 10 bases and J lost 4 bases. The CDR3 is 16 amino acids. The J gene is TRBJ2-1, the V gene TRBV10-3; 11 bases are shared with TRBD2. This TCR was sampled from a woman aged 18-30 years with Graves' ophthalmopathy. The sample was blood. CDR3 DNA: TGTGCCAGCATCAGGAGGACTAGCGGGTCTTACAATGAGCAGTTCTTC. Residues: CASIRRTSGSYNEQFF.